These 19 T cell receptor beta chains came from one sample sequenced in a study of beta chain features in type 1 diabetes. Expressed TCRB transcripts got sequenced, as all isolated RNA was reverse transcribed. The method was immunoSEQ multiplex PCR; TCRdb's version includes in-frame clones alone and lacks a portion of them. The sample consists of 250,000 to 350,000 clones, 14% of them appearing once. The sample comprised central memory CD4+ T cells from blood. Receptor source: a man in his thirties or forties in good health.

The chain combines TRBV9 with TRBJ1-2; maybe TRBD1 (6 bases). V lost 0 bases to trimming and J lost 2 bases, with 11 bases between them. This CDR3 contains 15 residues. The germline V gene has CDR1 SGDLS and CDR2 YYNGEE. This chain's CDR3 is CASSVEGGLNYGYTF. In nucleotides, the CDR3 is TGTGCCAGCAGCGTAGAAGGGGGGCTGAACTATGGCTACACCTTC.

In this sample, this clone turned up many times. The chain couples TRBV28 to TRBJ2-6; D is uncertain. The CDR3 totals 14 residues. V dropped 2 bases and J dropped 2 bases, with 4 bases sitting between them. Germline CDR1 MDHEN, CDR2 SYDVKM. The CDR3 protein is CASSLEAGANVLTF. CDR3 bases: TGTGCCAGCAGTTTAGAAGCTGGGGCCAACGTCCTGACTTTC.

Remarks on this clone: An end of the junction does not agree with germline; a read error may underlie this. This chain links TRBV14 with TRBJ2-1; unclear D gene. Per the germline V gene, CDR1 is SGHDN and CDR2 is FVKESK. This CDR3 contains 14 residues. The chain's CDR3 is CASNQTPPRSEQFF. CDR3 coding DNA: TGTGCCAGCAACCAAACACCTCCACGCAGTGAGCAGTTCTTC.

The chain recombines TRBV10-3 with TRBJ1-2, with D perhaps matching TRBD1 (6 bases). The V and J ends lost 5 bases and 6 bases respectively, with 10 bases between them. CDR1 ENHRY and CDR2 SYGVKD come from the germline V gene. The CDR3 spans 12 residues. The CDR3 DNA reads TGTGCCATCAGTCCCGACAGGAATGGCTACACCTTC. Translation: CAISPDRNGYTF.

This clone was seen more than once but under ten times. The V and J genes are TRBV5-4 and TRBJ1-4; 7 bases agree with TRBD1. The CDR3 totals 14 residues. CDR1 is SGHNT and CDR2 is YYREEE in the germline V gene (reference sequence). V shed 3 bases and J 6 bases; nucleotides not matched to a gene: 5. The chain's CDR3 is CASSSTGRDEKLFF. As DNA, the CDR3 is TGTGCCAGCAGCTCGACAGGGCGGGATGAAAAACTGTTTTTT.

This clone was seen more than once but under ten times. The chain carries TRBV30 and TRBJ2-5; tentatively, D is TRBD1 (6 bases). The CDR3 is 16 amino acids. Looked up from germline, CDR1 is GTSNPN and CDR2 is SVGIG (reference sequence). V dropped 1 base and J dropped 3 bases, with 18 bases sitting between them. CDR3 residues: CAWSGDTGFKEETQYF. The CDR3 DNA reads TGTGCCTGGAGTGGAGATACAGGGTTTAAGGAAGAGACCCAGTACTTC.

This clone showed up just a few times. The V and J genes are TRBV4-1 and TRBJ2-1; 10 bases agree with TRBD2. Germline V gene sequence: CDR1 MGHRA, CDR2 YSYEKL. Trimming at V came to 8 bases and at J to 4 bases, leaving 8 bases not matched to a gene. The CDR3 runs 15 residues. CDR3 amino acids: CASRGLARRYNEQFF. The CDR3 bases are TGCGCCAGCCGGGGACTAGCGAGAAGGTACAATGAGCAGTTCTTC.

This clone was seen more than once but under ten times. The rearrangement joins TRBV13 to TRBJ2-3, with unresolved D. The germline V and J ends were trimmed by 6 bases and 4 bases, with 11 bases remaining between them. Germline V gene sequence: CDR1 PRHDT, CDR2 FYEKMQ (reference sequence). This CDR3 comprises 13 residues. The CDR3 loop reads CASSQLDADTQYF. CDR3 sequence (DNA): TGTGCCAGCAGTCAATTAGACGCAGATACGCAGTATTTT.

This clone has only a few counts. The chain links TRBV5-1 to TRBJ2-5, with D possibly being TRBD2 (6 bases). The germline gives CDR1 SGHRS, CDR2 YFSETQ. Between the trimmed V and J ends, which lost 3 bases and 2 bases, there was a span of 11 bases. The CDR3 runs to 14 residues. In DNA form, the CDR3 reads TGCGCCAGCAGCTCCGGGACTTTTCAAGAGACCCAGTACTTC. Translated: CASSSGTFQETQYF. Full variable domain (outside the CDR3, taken from reference TRBV5-1 and TRBJ2-5): KAGVTQTPRYLIKTRGQQVTLSCSPISGHRSVSWYQQTPGQGLQFLFEYFSETQRNKGNFPGRFSGRQFSNSRSEMNVSTLELGDSALYLCASSSGTFQETQYFGPGTRLLVL.

The chain uses TRBV27 and TRBJ2-1, with a possible D match to TRBD2 (6 bases). CDR1 and CDR2 (germline): MNHEY, SMNVEV (reference sequence). Trimming removed 7 bases from V and 0 bases from J, with 13 bases in between. The CDR3 extends over 15 amino acids. The CDR3 region is CASTKEGPSYNEQFF. CDR3 in DNA: TGTGCCAGCACGAAGGAGGGACCCTCCTACAATGAGCAGTTCTTC.

This clone was seen repeatedly, ten times or more. The chain employs TRBV7-6 and TRBJ2-1; maybe TRBD1 (5 bases). CDR3 length equals 15 residues. V was cut by 5 bases and J by 5 bases, with 16 bases left in between. Germline values: CDR1 SGHVS, CDR2 FNYEAQ. As DNA, the CDR3 is TGTGCCAGCAGCCCTATCGTGACAGCCCACAATGAGCAGTTCTTC. Protein sequence: CASSPIVTAHNEQFF.

This chain joins TRBV5-4 and TRBJ1-3, with a possible D match to TRBD1 (6 bases). V lost 5 bases and J lost 6, with 9 bases in between. In germline, CDR1 is SGHNT, CDR2 YYREEE (reference sequence). The CDR3 is made up of 12 amino acids. In DNA, the CDR3 is TGTGCCAGCAGTAGGGGGGAAAACACCATATATTTT. It yields the protein CASSRGENTIYF.

This clone came up a few times. The chain couples TRBV11-3 to TRBJ1-2; no clear D. CDR1 is SGHNT and CDR2 is YENEEA in the germline V gene. Trimming stripped 5 bases from V and 4 bases from J, with 11 bases between. This CDR3 is 13 amino acids long. DNA for the CDR3: TGTGCCAGCAGCCCGGACTTTTTCTATGGCTACACCTTC. This gives the protein CASSPDFFYGYTF.

The V and J genes are TRBV7-2 and TRBJ1-1, with D perhaps matching TRBD1 (6 bases). CDR3 length equals 15 residues. V lost 3 bases and J lost 0, with 11 bases in between. Germline loops: CDR1 SGHTA, CDR2 FQGNSA. Written as DNA, the CDR3 is TGTGCCAGCAGCTTGGGGGCGGTCATGAACACTGAAGCTTTCTTT. It translates to CASSLGAVMNTEAFF.

This clone was picked up many times. The chain uses TRBV4-1 and TRBJ2-3, with a tentative D call TRBD1 (6 bases). Germline values: CDR1 MGHRA, CDR2 YSYEKL. This CDR3 region has 16 residues. V gave up 2 bases and J gave up 5 bases, with 17 bases separating them. The CDR3 reads CASSQYNRDSGDTQYF. CDR3 coding DNA: TGCGCCAGCAGCCAATACAACAGGGATTCGGGAGATACGCAGTATTTT.

This clone has only a few counts. The rearrangement joins TRBV5-1 to TRBJ2-7; 8 positions agree with TRBD1. The CDR3 contains 15 residues. Germline CDR1 and CDR2: SGHRS and YFSETQ. Trimming removed 4 bases from V and 1 base from J; junction bases left unmatched: 7. The DNA of the CDR3 is TGCGCCAGCAGCCCCCGCGGGACAGGATCCTACGAGCAGTACTTC. Translation gives CASSPRGTGSYEQYF.

This rearrangement joins TRBV30 to TRBJ2-3; D might be TRBD2 (5 bases). This CDR3 comprises 11 residues. V lost 8 bases and J lost 2, with 8 bases in between. Germline V gene lookup returns CDR1 GTSNPN and CDR2 SVGIG (reference sequence). For the CDR3, the DNA is TGTGCCCACGGGAACACAGATACGCAGTATTTT. It specifies CAHGNTDTQYF.

This chain links TRBV27 with TRBJ1-1, with D tentatively TRBD1 (6 bases). From germline, CDR1 is MNHEY and CDR2 SMNVEV (reference sequence). Trimming left V 6 bases short and J 4 bases short, with 12 bases between. The CDR3 has 13 residues. The CDR3 DNA reads as TGTGCCAGCAGGGTCGAAGGGGGCACTGAAGCTTTCTTT. Encoded protein: CASRVEGGTEAFF.

The gene calls are TRBV11-1 and TRBJ2-2, with D uncertain. Deletions cut 2 bases from V and 1 base from J, with 5 bases between. Germline lookup yields CDR1 SGHAT and CDR2 FQDESV (reference sequence). The CDR3 runs to 14 residues. The CDR3 nucleotides read TGTGCCAGCAGCTTACGGCAGAACACCGGGGAGCTGTTTTTT. It translates to CASSLRQNTGELFF.